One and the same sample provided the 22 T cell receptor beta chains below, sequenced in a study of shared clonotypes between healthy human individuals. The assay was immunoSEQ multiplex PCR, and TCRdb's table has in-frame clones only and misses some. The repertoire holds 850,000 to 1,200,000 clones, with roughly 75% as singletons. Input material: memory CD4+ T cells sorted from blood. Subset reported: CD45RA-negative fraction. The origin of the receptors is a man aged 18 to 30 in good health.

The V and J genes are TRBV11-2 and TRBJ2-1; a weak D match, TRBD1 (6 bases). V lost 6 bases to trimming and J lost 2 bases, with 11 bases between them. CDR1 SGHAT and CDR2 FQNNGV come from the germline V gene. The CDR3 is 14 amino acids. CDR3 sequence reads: CASRSDRPYNEQFF. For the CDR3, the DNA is TGTGCCAGCAGGTCAGACAGGCCCTACAATGAGCAGTTCTTC.

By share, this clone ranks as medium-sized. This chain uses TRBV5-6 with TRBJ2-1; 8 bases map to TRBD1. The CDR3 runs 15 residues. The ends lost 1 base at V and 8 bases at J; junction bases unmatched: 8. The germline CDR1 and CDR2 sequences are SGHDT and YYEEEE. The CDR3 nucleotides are TGTGCCAGCAGCTTGCCCGGACAGGGTAGGGATGAGCAGTTCTTC. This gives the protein CASSLPGQGRDEQFF.

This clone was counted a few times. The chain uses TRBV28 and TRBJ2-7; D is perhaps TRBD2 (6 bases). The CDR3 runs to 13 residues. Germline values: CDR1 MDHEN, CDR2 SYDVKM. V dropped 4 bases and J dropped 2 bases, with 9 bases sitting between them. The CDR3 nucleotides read TGTGCCAGCAGTTCCCCGGGGGCCTACGAGCAGTACTTC. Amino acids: CASSSPGAYEQYF.

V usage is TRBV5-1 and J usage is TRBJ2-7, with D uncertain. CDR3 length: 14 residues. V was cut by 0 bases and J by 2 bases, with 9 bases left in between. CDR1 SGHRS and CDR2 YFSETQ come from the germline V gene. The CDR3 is CASSLGANAYEQYF. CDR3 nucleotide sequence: TGCGCCAGCAGCTTGGGGGCAAACGCCTACGAGCAGTACTTC. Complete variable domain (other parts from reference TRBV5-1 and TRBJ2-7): KAGVTQTPRYLIKTRGQQVTLSCSPISGHRSVSWYQQTPGQGLQFLFEYFSETQRNKGNFPGRFSGRQFSNSRSEMNVSTLELGDSALYLCASSLGANAYEQYFGPGTRLTVT.

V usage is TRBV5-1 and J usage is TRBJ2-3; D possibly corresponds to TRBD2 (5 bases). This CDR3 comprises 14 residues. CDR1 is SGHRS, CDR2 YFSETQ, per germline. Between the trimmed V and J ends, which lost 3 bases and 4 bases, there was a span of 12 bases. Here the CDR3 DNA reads TGCGCCAGCAGCTACGGAGGACTTTCAGATACGCAGTATTTT. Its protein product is CASSYGGLSDTQYF.

The CDR3 DNA is TGTGCCAGCTCCAACCCGTGGTTGGCAAAGAGTACTGAGCAGTTCTTC. Translating it yields CASSNPWLAKSTEQFF. V gene TRBV18 combines with J gene TRBJ2-1, with D unresolved. This CDR3 has 16 amino acids. Trimming removed 6 bases at V and 9 bases at J, with 24 bases between. Germline values: CDR1 KGHSH, CDR2 LQKENI.

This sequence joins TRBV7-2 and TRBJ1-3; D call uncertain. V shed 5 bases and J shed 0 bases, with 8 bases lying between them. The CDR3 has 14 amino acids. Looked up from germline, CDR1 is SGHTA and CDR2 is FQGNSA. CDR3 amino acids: CASSPTLSGNTIYF. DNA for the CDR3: TGTGCCAGCAGCCCGACCCTCTCTGGAAACACCATATATTTT.

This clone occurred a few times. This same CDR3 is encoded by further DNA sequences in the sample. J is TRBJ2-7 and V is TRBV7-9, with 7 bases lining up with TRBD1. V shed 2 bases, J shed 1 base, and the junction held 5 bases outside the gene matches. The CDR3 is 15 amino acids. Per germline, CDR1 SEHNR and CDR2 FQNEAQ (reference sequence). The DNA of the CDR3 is TGTGCCAGCAGCTTACTACCGGGACAGTCCTACGAGCAGTACTTC. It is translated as CASSLLPGQSYEQYF.

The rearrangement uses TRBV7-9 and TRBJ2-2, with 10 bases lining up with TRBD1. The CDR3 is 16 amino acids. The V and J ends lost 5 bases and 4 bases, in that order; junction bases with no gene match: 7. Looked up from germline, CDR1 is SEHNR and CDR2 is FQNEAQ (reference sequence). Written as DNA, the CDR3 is TGTGCCAGCAGCGTGGGACAGGGGAGAAGCACCGGGGAGCTGTTTTTT. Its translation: CASSVGQGRSTGELFF.

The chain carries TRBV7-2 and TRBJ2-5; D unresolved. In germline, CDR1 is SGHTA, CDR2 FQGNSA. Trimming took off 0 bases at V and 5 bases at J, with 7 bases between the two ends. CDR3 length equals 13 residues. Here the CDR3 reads CASSLASWETQYF. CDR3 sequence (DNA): TGTGCCAGCAGCTTAGCCTCCTGGGAGACCCAGTACTTC.

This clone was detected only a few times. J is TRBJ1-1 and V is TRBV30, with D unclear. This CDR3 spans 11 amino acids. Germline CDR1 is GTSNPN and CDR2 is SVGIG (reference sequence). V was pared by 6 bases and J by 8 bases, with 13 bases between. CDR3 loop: CACSSKGEAFF. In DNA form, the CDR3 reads TGTGCCTGTTCGAGCAAGGGAGAAGCTTTCTTT.

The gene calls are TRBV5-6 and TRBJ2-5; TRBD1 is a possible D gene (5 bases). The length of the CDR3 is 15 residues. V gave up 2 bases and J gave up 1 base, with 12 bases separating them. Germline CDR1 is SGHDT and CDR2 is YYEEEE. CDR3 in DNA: TGTGCCAGCAGCTTTGTACAGGTGGGCCAAGAGACCCAGTACTTC. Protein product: CASSFVQVGQETQYF.

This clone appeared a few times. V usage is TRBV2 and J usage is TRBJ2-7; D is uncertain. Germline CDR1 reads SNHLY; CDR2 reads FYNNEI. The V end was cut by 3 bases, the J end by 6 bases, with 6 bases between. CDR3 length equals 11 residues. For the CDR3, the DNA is TGTGCCAGCAGTGAGAAAGCCGAGCAGTACTTC. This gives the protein CASSEKAEQYF.

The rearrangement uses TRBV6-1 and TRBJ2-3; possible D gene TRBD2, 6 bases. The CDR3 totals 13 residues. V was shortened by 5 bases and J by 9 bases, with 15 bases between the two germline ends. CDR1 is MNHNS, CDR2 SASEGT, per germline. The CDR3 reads CASSSPLAPTQYF. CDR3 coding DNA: TGTGCCAGCAGTTCCCCACTAGCTCCGACGCAGTATTTT.

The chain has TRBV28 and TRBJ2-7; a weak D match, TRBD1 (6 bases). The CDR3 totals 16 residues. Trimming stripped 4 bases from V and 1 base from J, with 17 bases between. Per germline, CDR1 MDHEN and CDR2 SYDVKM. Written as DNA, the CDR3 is TGTGCCAGCAGTTCTCGTCAGGGGATCGGATCCTACGAGCAGTACTTC. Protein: CASSSRQGIGSYEQYF.

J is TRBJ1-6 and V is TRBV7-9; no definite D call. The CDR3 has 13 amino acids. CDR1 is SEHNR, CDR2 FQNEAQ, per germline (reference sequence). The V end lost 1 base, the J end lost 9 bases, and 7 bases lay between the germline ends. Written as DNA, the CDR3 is TGTGCCAGCAGCTTAGACGAAATTTCACCCCTCCACTTT. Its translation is CASSLDEISPLHF.

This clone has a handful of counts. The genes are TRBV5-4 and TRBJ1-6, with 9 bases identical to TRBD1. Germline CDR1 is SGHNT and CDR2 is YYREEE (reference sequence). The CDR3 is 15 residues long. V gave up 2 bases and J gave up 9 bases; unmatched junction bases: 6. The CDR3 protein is CASSLAGTGISPLHF. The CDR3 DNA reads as TGTGCCAGCAGCTTAGCCGGGACAGGGATTTCACCCCTCCACTTT.

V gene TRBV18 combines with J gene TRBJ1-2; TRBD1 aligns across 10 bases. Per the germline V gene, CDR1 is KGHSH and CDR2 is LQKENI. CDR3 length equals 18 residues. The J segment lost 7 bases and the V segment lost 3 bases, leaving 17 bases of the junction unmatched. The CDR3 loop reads CASSPPTGGAGGIGGYTF. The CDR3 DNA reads TGTGCCAGCTCACCGCCGACAGGGGGCGCGGGAGGAATCGGTGGCTACACCTTC.

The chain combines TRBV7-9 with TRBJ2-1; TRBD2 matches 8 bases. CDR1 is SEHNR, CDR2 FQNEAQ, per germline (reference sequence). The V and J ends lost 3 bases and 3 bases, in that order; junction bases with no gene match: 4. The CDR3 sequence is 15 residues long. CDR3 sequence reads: CASSFTSGIYNEQFF. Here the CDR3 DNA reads TGTGCCAGCAGCTTTACTAGCGGAATCTACAATGAGCAGTTCTTC. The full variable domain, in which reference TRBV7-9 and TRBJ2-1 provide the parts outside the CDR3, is DTGVSQNPRHKITKRGQNVTFRCDPISEHNRLYWYRQTLGQGPEFLTYFQNEAQLEKSRLLSDRFSAERPKGSFSTLEIQRTEQGDSAMYLCASSFTSGIYNEQFFGPGTRLTVL.

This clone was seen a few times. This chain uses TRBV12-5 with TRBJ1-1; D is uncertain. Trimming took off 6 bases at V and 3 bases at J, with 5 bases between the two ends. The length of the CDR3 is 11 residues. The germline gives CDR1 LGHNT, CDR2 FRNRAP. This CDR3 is CASGEDTEAFF. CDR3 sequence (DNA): TGTGCTAGTGGAGAGGACACTGAAGCTTTCTTT.

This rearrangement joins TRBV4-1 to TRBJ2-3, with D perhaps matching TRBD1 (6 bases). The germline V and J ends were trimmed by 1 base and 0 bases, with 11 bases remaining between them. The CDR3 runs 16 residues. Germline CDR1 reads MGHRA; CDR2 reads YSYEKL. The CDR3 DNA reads TGCGCCAGCAGCCAAGGGACAGTCCTTAGCACAGATACGCAGTATTTT. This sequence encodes CASSQGTVLSTDTQYF.

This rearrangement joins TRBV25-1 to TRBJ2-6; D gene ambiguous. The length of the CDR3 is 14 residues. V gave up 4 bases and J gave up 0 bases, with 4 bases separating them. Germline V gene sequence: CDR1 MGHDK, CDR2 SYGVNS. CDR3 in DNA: TGTGCCAGCAGTGGGGACTCTGGGGCCAACGTCCTGACTTTC. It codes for CASSGDSGANVLTF.